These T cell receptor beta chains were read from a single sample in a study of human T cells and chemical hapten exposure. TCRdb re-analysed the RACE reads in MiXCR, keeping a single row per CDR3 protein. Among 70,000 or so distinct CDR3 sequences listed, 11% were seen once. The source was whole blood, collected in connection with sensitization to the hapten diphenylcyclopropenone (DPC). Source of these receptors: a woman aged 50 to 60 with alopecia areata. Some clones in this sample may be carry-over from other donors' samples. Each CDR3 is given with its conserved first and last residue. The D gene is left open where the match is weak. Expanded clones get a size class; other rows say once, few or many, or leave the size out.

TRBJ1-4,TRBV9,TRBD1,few,CASSVGTGNEKLFF,TGTGCCAGCAGCGTAGGGACAGGCAATGAAAAACTGTTTTTT
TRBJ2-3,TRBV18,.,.,CASSPYTGTPNTDTQYF,TGTGCCAGCTCACCATATACAGGGACACCTAACACAGATACGCAGTATTTT
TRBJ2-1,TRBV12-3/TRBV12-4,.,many,CASLKGPEQFF,TGTGCCAGCCTCAAGGGACCGGAGCAGTTCTTC
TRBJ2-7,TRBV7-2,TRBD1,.,CASSHRDRGSYEQYF,TGTGCCAGCAGCCACCGGGACAGGGGGTCCTACGAGCAGTACTTC
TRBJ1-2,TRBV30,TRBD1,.,CAWSVTGDYGYTF,TGTGCCTGGAGTGTAACAGGGGACTATGGCTACACCTTC
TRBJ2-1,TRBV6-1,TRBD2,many,CASRPRGDGSYNEQFF,TGTGCCAGCAGGCCCCGGGGGGACGGCTCCTACAATGAGCAGTTCTTC
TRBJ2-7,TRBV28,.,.,CASSRDTWEQYF,TGTGCCAGCAGCCGGGACACATGGGAGCAGTACTTC
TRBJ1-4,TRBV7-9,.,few,CASSLFRDEEKLFF,TGTGCCAGCAGCTTATTTCGAGATGAGGAAAAACTGTTTTTT
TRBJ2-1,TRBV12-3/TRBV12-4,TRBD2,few,CASRPTSGGYNEQFF,TGTGCCAGCAGGCCGACTAGCGGGGGATACAATGAGCAGTTCTTC
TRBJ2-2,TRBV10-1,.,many,CASSGPTTNTGELFF,TGCGCCAGCAGTGGGCCGACGACGAACACCGGGGAGCTGTTTTTT
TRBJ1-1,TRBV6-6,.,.,CASSYSGLQNTEAFF,TGTGCCAGCAGTTACTCGGGACTGCAGAACACTGAAGCTTTCTTT
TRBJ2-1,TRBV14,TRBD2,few,CASSLRAGGYEQFF,TGTGCCAGCAGCCTTAGAGCGGGAGGGTATGAGCAGTTCTTC
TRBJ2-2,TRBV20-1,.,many,CSASALNTGELFF,TGCAGTGCTAGTGCACTAAACACCGGGGAGCTGTTTTTT